The 18 T cell receptor beta chains presented below share a single source sample, sequenced in a study of T cell responses to AZD1222 COVID-19 vaccine. TCRdb keeps only in-frame clones here, not all; method: immunoSEQ multiplex PCR. Here the sample spans around 71,000 clones, 80% being singletons. The source material was peripheral blood, sampled 28 days after the second AZD1222 dose. These receptors all come from an adult who received the AZD1222 COVID-19 vaccine.

This chain connects TRBV5-4 to TRBJ1-4; D might be TRBD1 (5 bases). There are 16 residues in the CDR3. V was cut by 4 bases and J by 5 bases, with 18 bases left in between. The germline V gene encodes CDR1 SGHNT and CDR2 YYREEE (reference sequence). The CDR3 region has the DNA TGTGCCAGCAGCAGGCAGGGAGCCGTTTCCAATGAAAAACTGTTTTTT. Translation: CASSRQGAVSNEKLFF.

The rearrangement joins TRBV5-1 to TRBJ1-3, with TRBD1 identical over 7 bases. CDR1 and CDR2 from the germline V gene are SGHRS and YFSETQ. The CDR3 has 17 residues. Trimming took 2 bases from V and 2 from J; bases not matched to a gene: 10. CDR3 bases: TGCGCCAGCAGCTTTAGACAGGGATTGGGGCCTGGAAACACCATATATTTT. This translates into CASSFRQGLGPGNTIYF. Full variable domain (outside the CDR3, taken from reference TRBV5-1 and TRBJ1-3): KAGVTQTPRYLIKTRGQQVTLSCSPISGHRSVSWYQQTPGQGLQFLFEYFSETQRNKGNFPGRFSGRQFSNSRSEMNVSTLELGDSALYLCASSFRQGLGPGNTIYFGEGSWLTVV.

The sample holds one count of this clone. The chain joins TRBV15 to TRBJ2-1; 10 bases line up with TRBD2. CDR1 LNHNV and CDR2 YYDKDF come from the germline V gene (reference sequence). V was pared by 5 bases and J by 12 bases, with 16 bases of the junction left unmatched. The CDR3 is made up of 16 amino acids. This CDR3 reads CATSLTKAGGPQTQFF. CDR3 nucleotides: TGTGCCACCAGCTTAACCAAAGCGGGGGGGCCACAAACGCAGTTCTTC.

The chain employs TRBV2 and TRBJ1-5, with D unclear. Trimming stripped 6 bases from V and 3 bases from J, with 27 bases between. This CDR3 is built from 19 residues. Per germline, CDR1 SNHLY and CDR2 FYNNEI. Here the CDR3 DNA reads TGTGCCAGCAGGTCATTACCGTCCCCCCGGGATAAGCCCAATCAGCCCCAGCATTTT. Translating gives CASRSLPSPRDKPNQPQHF.

The CDR3 DNA sequence: TGTGCCAGCAGTCCCCGGACAGGGGGTTTGGAGACCCAGTACTTC. Amino acid sequence: CASSPRTGGLETQYF. The chain recombines TRBV27 with TRBJ2-5; 10 positions match TRBD1. Germline V CDR1 and CDR2: MNHEY, SMNVEV (reference sequence). The CDR3 is 15 amino acids. V shed 5 bases and J 5 bases; nucleotides not matched to a gene: 8.

The chain uses TRBV19 and TRBJ2-5; TRBD1 matches at 7 bases. V shed 5 bases and J 1 base; nucleotides not matched to a gene: 13. The CDR3 has 17 amino acids. The germline CDR1 and CDR2 sequences are LNHDA and SQIVND (reference sequence). In nucleotides, the CDR3 is TGTGCCAGTAGTTATGGCCAGATTGGGACAGTCCAAGAGACCCAGTACTTC. Translating gives CASSYGQIGTVQETQYF.

This sequence joins TRBV4-3 and TRBJ1-3; perhaps TRBD1 as D (5 bases). V lost 0 bases and J 3 bases, leaving 9 bases between the germline ends. CDR1 is LGHNA and CDR2 is YSLEER in the germline V gene. The CDR3 is made up of 15 amino acids. CDR3 region: CASSQDGGGGNTIYF. The CDR3 DNA reads as TGCGCCAGCAGCCAAGATGGGGGGGGTGGAAACACCATATATTTT.

The chain links TRBV7-2 to TRBJ1-3, with D uncertain. The CDR3 is 16 residues long. V lost 4 bases and J lost 4, with 17 bases in between. The germline V gene encodes CDR1 SGHTA and CDR2 FQGNSA. Here the CDR3 reads CASSSTPAAPGNTIYF. The CDR3 DNA reads as TGTGCCAGCAGCTCTACCCCTGCCGCACCCGGAAACACCATATATTTT.

The CDR3 DNA reads as TGTGCCAGCAGTGTGACCGGTAACTATGGCTACACCTTC. Translated, it gives CASSVTGNYGYTF. This chain connects TRBV28 to TRBJ1-2; D unresolved. The germline V gene encodes CDR1 MDHEN and CDR2 SYDVKM. V shed 5 bases and J shed 1 base, with 8 bases lying between them. CDR3 length: 13 amino acids.

The table lists this clone with many counts. The chain is built from TRBV4-2 and TRBJ2-7; possibly TRBD2 for D (5 bases). CDR3 length equals 16 residues. Germline CDR1 and CDR2: LGHNA and YNFKEQ. The V gene lost 6 bases and the J gene lost 3 bases, with 21 bases spanning the gap. CDR3 DNA: TGTGCCAGCAGACCGGAAGCGGAACCGGGGATCTACGAGCAGTACTTC. Translating it yields CASRPEAEPGIYEQYF.

V is TRBV7-8 and J is TRBJ1-3; D not certain. Trimming took off 1 base at V and 0 bases at J, with 13 bases between the two ends. The CDR3 is made up of 17 amino acids. The germline CDR1 and CDR2 sequences are SGHVS and FQNEAQ. The CDR3 region is CASSLGFGQDSGNTIYF. CDR3 DNA: TGTGCCAGCAGCTTAGGTTTTGGTCAGGACTCTGGAAACACCATATATTTT.

The chain links TRBV14 to TRBJ2-5; 7 nucleotides match TRBD1. Losses at the gene ends were 5 bases for V and 5 bases for J; bases not matched to a gene: 11. Germline CDR1 and CDR2: SGHDN and FVKESK. The CDR3 is 15 amino acids. CDR3 bases: TGTGCCAGCAGCAAAAACAGGGGAATCGGGGAGACCCAGTACTTC. It encodes CASSKNRGIGETQYF.

The chain joins TRBV6-5 to TRBJ1-2; D is undetermined. The V gene lost 0 bases and the J gene lost 0 bases, with 8 bases spanning the gap. CDR3 length: 15 amino acids. Germline V gives CDR1 MNHEY, CDR2 SVGAGI. CDR3 DNA: TGTGCCAGCAGTTACTCCCCAGAATCTAACTATGGCTACACCTTC. Translated: CASSYSPESNYGYTF.

The chain joins TRBV18 to TRBJ1-2; D gene uncertain. The germline CDR1 and CDR2 sequences are KGHSH and LQKENI. The germline V and J ends were trimmed by 3 bases and 8 bases, with 19 bases remaining between them. CDR3 length: 15 amino acids. As DNA, the CDR3 is TGTGCCAGCTCACCGGTCCTCTCAAAAGGGTTGGGCTACACCTTC. Its translation is CASSPVLSKGLGYTF.

Only a few counts were recorded for this clone. This chain joins TRBV27 and TRBJ1-5; D gene ambiguous. Per germline, CDR1 MNHEY and CDR2 SMNVEV (reference sequence). The CDR3 sequence is 12 residues long. The V end lost 9 bases, the J end lost 7 bases, and 13 bases lay between the germline ends. In DNA, the CDR3 is TGTGCCAGGGACCTTTACCACCAGCCCCAGCATTTT. It specifies CARDLYHQPQHF.

This clone occurred a few times. The V gene is TRBV19, the J gene TRBJ1-1; D gene ambiguous. Trimming cost V 0 bases and J 6 bases, with 5 bases left between them. The CDR3 has 12 amino acids. The germline V gene has CDR1 LNHDA and CDR2 SQIVND (reference sequence). Written as DNA, the CDR3 is TGTGCCAGTAGTATAGAGGGCTCTGAAGCTTTCTTT. The encoded protein is CASSIEGSEAFF.

The rearrangement links TRBV7-3 to TRBJ1-1; tentatively, D is TRBD1 (5 bases). Germline CDR1 is SGHTA and CDR2 is FQGTGA. This CDR3 region has 14 residues. V was shortened by 7 bases and J by 2 bases, with 14 bases between the two germline ends. The CDR3 nucleotides read TGTGCCAGCAAAAAGGATGGGGGAAACACTGAAGCTTTCTTT. Translating gives CASKKDGGNTEAFF. Drawing the rest from reference TRBV7-3 and TRBJ1-1, the complete variable domain is GAGVSQTPSNKVTEKGKYVELRCDPISGHTALYWYRQSLGQGPEFLIYFQGTGAADDSGLPNDRFFAVRPEGSVSTLKIQRTERGDSAVYLCASKKDGGNTEAFFGQGTRLTVV.

This sequence joins TRBV7-3 and TRBJ2-5; no firm D call. Trimming cost V 4 bases and J 0 bases, with 3 bases left between them. The CDR3 is made up of 12 amino acids. The V gene's germline CDR1 is SGHTA and CDR2 FQGTGA. CDR3 coding DNA: TGTGCCAGCAGCTCCGACCAAGAGACCCAGTACTTC. This encodes CASSSDQETQYF.